Each of the 18 T cell receptor beta chains below was sequenced from the same sample in a study of blood T cell repertoires in COVID-19. Sequencing was performed with immunoSEQ multiplex PCR; in TCRdb, only in-frame clones are kept and a portion is missing. The data hold 200,000 to 250,000 clones, with about 91% observed a single time. The material sequenced was peripheral blood. The source of these receptors is a woman aged 25 to 45 with COVID-19, enrolled during active disease.

The chain recombines TRBV27 with TRBJ2-1; 7 bases align to TRBD2. Germline lookup yields CDR1 MNHEY and CDR2 SMNVEV (reference sequence). Trimming removed 6 bases from V and 10 bases from J; junction bases left unmatched: 9. The CDR3 covers 13 residues. DNA for the CDR3: TGTGCCAGCAGGGGTTCAGCGGGATTAGAGCAGTTCTTC. Protein: CASRGSAGLEQFF.

This clone is a singleton in its sample. The genes are TRBV9 and TRBJ1-4; the match to TRBD1 covers 10 bases. CDR1 is SGDLS, CDR2 YYNGEE, per germline. V shed 0 bases and J 7 bases; nucleotides not matched to a gene: 6. The CDR3 has 16 amino acids. This CDR3 is CASSVGSGQGSEKLFF. The CDR3 DNA follows: TGTGCCAGCAGCGTAGGCTCGGGACAGGGGAGTGAAAAACTGTTTTTT.

This chain links TRBV7-9 with TRBJ2-7; the match to TRBD1 covers 8 bases. Looked up from germline, CDR1 is SEHNR and CDR2 is FQNEAQ (reference sequence). Trimming at V came to 6 bases and at J to 7 bases, leaving 17 bases not matched to a gene. CDR3 length: 16 residues. CDR3: CASSPEGRQGAREQYV. CDR3 in DNA: TGTGCCAGCAGTCCCGAGGGGCGTCAGGGGGCTCGAGAGCAGTACGTC.

The rearrangement joins TRBV15 to TRBJ2-7; D is perhaps TRBD2 (5 bases). Trimming cost V 0 bases and J 1 base, with 10 bases left between them. The V gene's germline CDR1 is LNHNV and CDR2 YYDKDF (reference sequence). There are 15 residues in the CDR3. CDR3 DNA: TGTGCCACCAGCAGAGAGCCCCGGGGTTCCTACGAGCAGTACTTC. Translation: CATSREPRGSYEQYF.

The V call is TRBV12-5, the J call TRBJ1-5; 10 nucleotides line up with TRBD1. V lost 4 bases, J lost 6 bases, and 6 bases stayed unmatched. CDR3 size: 15 residues. Germline CDR1 and CDR2: LGHNT and FRNRAP. The chain's CDR3 is CASGSWGQGTQPQHF. CDR3 bases: TGTGCTAGTGGTTCGTGGGGACAGGGGACTCAGCCCCAGCATTTT. Drawing the rest from reference TRBV12-5 and TRBJ1-5, the complete variable domain is DARVTQTPRHKVTEMGQEVTMRCQPILGHNTVFWYRQTMMQGLELLAYFRNRAPLDDSGMPKDRFSAEMPDATLATLKIQPSEPRDSAVYFCASGSWGQGTQPQHFGDGTRLSIL.

The chain recombines TRBV2 with TRBJ2-7, with 8 bases fitting TRBD2. V lost 3 bases and J lost 2; bases outside the gene matches: 15. Germline lookup yields CDR1 SNHLY and CDR2 FYNNEI. This CDR3 spans 18 amino acids. The CDR3 DNA follows: TGTGCCAGCAGTGATGACCGCGACGCCAGCGGGAGTACCTACGAGCAGTACTTC. This encodes CASSDDRDASGSTYEQYF.

This clone was detected only once. V usage is TRBV4-1 and J usage is TRBJ1-2; tentative D call: TRBD1 (5 bases). The CDR3 has 19 amino acids. Trimming removed 6 bases at V and 2 bases at J, with 28 bases between. Per germline, CDR1 MGHRA and CDR2 YSYEKL. In DNA, the CDR3 is TGCGCCAGCAGACAAAAAACATCCCACCAGTACGACAGAAACTATGGCTACACCTTC. Its protein product is CASRQKTSHQYDRNYGYTF.

The chain is built from TRBV29-1 and TRBJ2-1; TRBD2 matches 9 bases. V lost 5 bases, J lost 7 bases, and 15 bases stayed unmatched. Germline loops: CDR1 SQVTM, CDR2 ANQGSEA. The CDR3 totals 16 residues. This CDR3 reads CSVPIGGGATWNEQFF. Written as DNA, the CDR3 is TGCAGCGTTCCGATCGGCGGGGGGGCCACTTGGAATGAGCAGTTCTTC.

J is TRBJ2-5 and V is TRBV3-1 (or the pseudogene TRBV3-2), with D perhaps matching TRBD2 (7 bases). Germline V lookup: CDR1 LGHDT, CDR2 YNNKEL (reference sequence). V was clipped by 1 base and J by 5 bases, with 11 bases between them. The CDR3 contains 14 residues. The CDR3 nucleotides are TGTGCCAGCAGCCAAGGGACTAGGGGGGAGACCCAGTACTTC. Amino acid sequence: CASSQGTRGETQYF.

This chain joins TRBV28 and TRBJ1-4, with a tentative D call TRBD1 (5 bases). V lost 4 bases and J lost 2, with 11 bases in between. Germline CDR1 and CDR2: MDHEN and SYDVKM. The CDR3 contains 15 residues. The DNA for the CDR3 is TGTGCCAGCAGTTCAAGGGGATCTACTAATGAAAAACTGTTTTTT. Translating it yields CASSSRGSTNEKLFF.

DNA of the CDR3: TGTGCCAGCAGCCAAGATTTTGGTTTTCGAGGCGGGGGGGCCAAAAACATTCAGTACTTC. Protein sequence: CASSQDFGFRGGGAKNIQYF. This sequence joins TRBV4-2 and TRBJ2-4, with 8 nucleotides matching TRBD2. Germline V gives CDR1 LGHNA, CDR2 YNFKEQ. V was clipped by 0 bases and J by 1 base; unmatched bases: 14. CDR3 size: 20 residues.

The chain employs TRBV4-3 and TRBJ2-3, with TRBD2 identical over 11 bases. CDR3 length: 16 amino acids. V shed 0 bases and J 4 bases; nucleotides not matched to a gene: 3. CDR1 and CDR2 (germline): LGHNA, YSLEER. CDR3 nucleotides: TGCGCCAGCAGCCAAGAATTAGCGGGGGGGTCAGATACGCAGTATTTT. This translates into CASSQELAGGSDTQYF.

The chain carries TRBV5-4 and TRBJ2-6; the D is unclear. The V gene lost 2 bases and the J gene lost 0 bases, with 9 bases spanning the gap. The CDR3 has 16 residues. Per the germline V gene, CDR1 is SGHNT and CDR2 is YYREEE (reference sequence). The CDR3 DNA is TGTGCCAGCAGCTTTGGCTTTTCCTCTGGGGCCAACGTCCTGACTTTC. Translating gives CASSFGFSSGANVLTF.

V gene TRBV6-6 combines with J gene TRBJ2-7; 10 nucleotides match TRBD1. Germline V gives CDR1 MNHNY, CDR2 SVGAGI (reference sequence). The CDR3 extends over 16 amino acids. Trimming took 2 bases from V and 1 from J; bases not matched to a gene: 5. The CDR3 bases are TGTGCCAGCAGTTACAATCCGGGACAGGGGTCCTACGAGCAGTACTTC. As protein: CASSYNPGQGSYEQYF.

The chain combines TRBV11-1 with TRBJ2-3, with D unclear. V was pared by 0 bases and J by 0 bases, with 10 bases between. The CDR3 covers 16 residues. The germline gives CDR1 SGHAT, CDR2 FQDESV (reference sequence). This CDR3 reads CASSLAGGMSTDTQYF. The CDR3 DNA reads as TGTGCCAGCAGCTTAGCAGGCGGAATGAGCACAGATACGCAGTATTTT.

The chain has TRBV11-2 and TRBJ2-1; 13 bases align to TRBD2. CDR1 is SGHAT and CDR2 is FQNNGV in the germline V gene. Trimming removed 1 base from V and 8 bases from J; junction bases left unmatched: 8. There are 17 residues in the CDR3. As DNA, the CDR3 is TGTGCCAGCAGCTTAGGCCTGACTAGCGGGAGGAGTGATGAGCAGTTCTTC. It codes for CASSLGLTSGRSDEQFF. The full variable domain, in which reference TRBV11-2 and TRBJ2-1 provide the parts outside the CDR3, is EAGVAQSPRYKIIEKRQSVAFWCNPISGHATLYWYQQILGQGPKLLIQFQNNGVVDDSQLPKDRFSAERLKGVDSTLKIQPAKLEDSAVYLCASSLGLTSGRSDEQFFGPGTRLTVL.

A single count supports this clone. This chain links TRBV19 with TRBJ1-5; D uncertain. The germline V gene has CDR1 LNHDA and CDR2 SQIVND (reference sequence). There are 15 residues in the CDR3. V dropped 0 bases and J dropped 4 bases, with 10 bases sitting between them. CDR3: CASSIDLNGNQPQHF. Written as DNA, the CDR3 is TGTGCCAGTAGTATAGATCTTAACGGTAATCAGCCCCAGCATTTT.

The J gene is TRBJ2-2, the V gene TRBV11-3; D is undetermined. Trimming stripped 3 bases from V and 4 bases from J, with 9 bases between. CDR3 length: 14 residues. Per germline, CDR1 SGHNT and CDR2 YENEEA. DNA of the CDR3: TGTGCCAGCAGCTTTTTTATGAGCACCGGGGAGCTGTTTTTT. This translates into CASSFFMSTGELFF.